These 20 T cell receptor beta chains share one sample of origin, sequenced in a study of T cell repertoires in cytomegalovirus infection. TCRdb ran MiXCR on the reads and lists one entry per CDR3 protein. Found here are around 140,000 distinct CDR3 sequences, roughly 6.5% of them singletons; the top ten hold over 15%. The specimen was PBMCs. These receptors were collected from a human donor in good health (CMV status not recorded). Some clones in this sample may be carry-over from other donors' samples.

The chain recombines TRBV10-3 with TRBJ2-6; perhaps TRBD2 as D (5 bases). V was clipped by 7 bases and J by 2 bases, with 6 bases between them. The CDR3 loop spans 13 amino acids. Germline CDR1 is ENHRY and CDR2 is SYGVKD. The chain's CDR3 is CAIKEAGANVLTF. The CDR3 nucleotides are TGTGCCATCAAGGAGGCTGGGGCCAACGTCCTGACTTTC.

The rearrangement uses TRBV20-1 and TRBJ2-3; tentatively, D is TRBD2 (6 bases). Trimming cost V 1 base and J 0 bases, with 14 bases left between them. In germline, CDR1 is DFQATT, CDR2 SNEGSKA (reference sequence). The CDR3 is 16 amino acids. CDR3 sequence reads: CSARAGDSISTDTQYF. The CDR3 DNA is TGCAGTGCTAGAGCGGGGGATAGCATAAGCACAGATACGCAGTATTTT.

The chain joins TRBV29-1 to TRBJ2-2; 12 nucleotides line up with TRBD1. V shed 6 bases and J 6 bases; nucleotides not matched to a gene: 11. This CDR3 has 16 residues. Per germline, CDR1 SQVTM and CDR2 ANQGSEA. CDR3 in amino acids: CSVQPRDRGRPGELFF. The CDR3, as DNA: TGCAGCGTGCAACCCCGGGACAGGGGGCGCCCCGGGGAGCTGTTTTTT.

There are many counts of this clonotype. The chain couples TRBV7-2 to TRBJ2-7, with 11 nucleotides matching TRBD1. CDR1 and CDR2 from the germline V gene are SGHTA and FQGNSA. The CDR3 spans 15 residues. V lost 5 bases and J lost 0; bases outside the gene matches: 3. In DNA form, the CDR3 reads TGTGCCAGCAGCCGCGGACAGGGGGCCTCCTACGAGCAGTACTTC. Translating it yields CASSRGQGASYEQYF.

This clonotype occurred many times. V gene TRBV28 combines with J gene TRBJ2-7; TRBD2 might be the D (6 bases). The germline V and J ends were trimmed by 6 bases and 1 base, with 10 bases remaining between them. The CDR3 totals 13 residues. The germline CDR1 and CDR2 sequences are MDHEN and SYDVKM. DNA for the CDR3: TGTGCCAGCAGATACGGGGGATCCTACGAGCAGTACTTC. Encoded protein: CASRYGGSYEQYF.

This clonotype has at least ten counts. The chain employs TRBV7-2 and TRBJ1-3; a possible D gene is TRBD1 (5 bases). CDR1 is SGHTA and CDR2 is FQGNSA in the germline V gene. This CDR3 region has 12 residues. V was trimmed by 6 bases and J by 4 bases, leaving 7 bases between them. CDR3 in amino acids: CASRGAGNTIYF. CDR3 sequence (DNA): TGTGCCAGCAGAGGGGCGGGAAACACCATATATTTT.

The V call is TRBV2, the J call TRBJ1-3; 8 nucleotides agree with TRBD1. Germline V gene sequence: CDR1 SNHLY, CDR2 FYNNEI. The CDR3 totals 12 residues. The V segment lost 11 bases and the J segment 3 bases; nucleotides outside the gene matches: 3. Here the CDR3 DNA reads TGTGCCGAGACAGGGGATGGAAACACCATATATTTT. It yields the protein CAETGDGNTIYF.

The sample holds a few counts of this clonotype. The chain couples TRBV4-1 to TRBJ2-2, with D unresolved. V lost 2 bases and J lost 4, with 14 bases in between. Germline V lookup: CDR1 MGHRA, CDR2 YSYEKL. The CDR3 extends over 16 amino acids. DNA of the CDR3: TGCGCCAGCAGCCAAACCTACCGCTTGGGCACCGGGGAGCTGTTTTTT. Translated, it gives CASSQTYRLGTGELFF.

In DNA, the CDR3 is TGCGCCAGCAGCCACGGACTAGCGAACACCGACAATGAGCAGTTCTTC. This encodes CASSHGLANTDNEQFF. The rearrangement joins TRBV4-3 to TRBJ2-1, with TRBD2 identical over 9 bases. Per the germline V gene, CDR1 is LGHNA and CDR2 is YSLEER. There are 16 residues in the CDR3. After removal of 3 bases from V and 5 bases from J, the junction contained 8 bases not matched to a gene.

This clonotype was seen a handful of times. V gene TRBV2 combines with J gene TRBJ2-1; 9 bases line up with TRBD2. This CDR3 has 15 amino acids. CDR1 is SNHLY, CDR2 FYNNEI, per germline. Trimming took 9 bases from V and 6 from J; bases not matched to a gene: 12. CDR3 DNA sequence: TGTGCCAGTGGGACCCCGGGACTAGCCCCCAATGAGCAGTTCTTC. Its protein is CASGTPGLAPNEQFF.

This clonotype was detected many times. V gene TRBV7-8 combines with J gene TRBJ2-3; the D is unclear. From germline, CDR1 is SGHVS and CDR2 FQNEAQ. The CDR3 has 13 amino acids. Trimming cost V 4 bases and J 4 bases, with 9 bases left between them. CDR3 loop: CASSSTRADTQYF. The CDR3 DNA reads as TGTGCCAGCAGCTCTACCCGGGCAGATACGCAGTATTTT.

This clonotype appeared a few times. This chain joins TRBV29-1 and TRBJ1-1, with a possible D match to TRBD1 (6 bases). The CDR3 is 13 residues long. Germline V CDR1 and CDR2: SQVTM, ANQGSEA. Trimming took 6 bases from V and 2 from J, leaving 13 bases between them. In DNA form, the CDR3 reads TGCAGCGTGGTACGGGGACAAAACACTGAAGCTTTCTTT. Translated: CSVVRGQNTEAFF.

This clonotype came up many times. The gene calls are TRBV7-2 and TRBJ1-1; D is ambiguous. Deletions cut 1 base from V and 0 bases from J, with 6 bases between. Germline CDR1 reads SGHTA; CDR2 reads FQGNSA. The length of the CDR3 is 14 residues. This CDR3 reads CASSLVRMNTEAFF. DNA of the CDR3: TGTGCCAGCAGCTTAGTAAGGATGAACACTGAAGCTTTCTTT.

This clonotype appeared a few times. The chain carries TRBV20-1 and TRBJ1-3; D ambiguous. This CDR3 has 15 residues. The germline V gene has CDR1 DFQATT and CDR2 SNEGSKA (reference sequence). The V end was cut by 2 bases, the J end by 0 bases, with 11 bases between. CDR3 loop: CSARPAGPSGNTIYF. The CDR3 DNA reads TGCAGTGCTAGACCGGCCGGCCCCTCTGGAAACACCATATATTTT.

The chain carries TRBV6-2 or TRBV6-3 and TRBJ2-1, with D unresolved. Germline CDR1 is MNHEY and CDR2 is SVGEGT. The length of the CDR3 is 12 residues. With 0 bases removed from V and 7 bases from J, the gap between germline ends came to 4 bases. The CDR3 nucleotides are TGTGCCAGCAGTTACTCAGCGAATGAGCAGTTCTTC. Its translation is CASSYSANEQFF.

This clonotype was observed many times. V usage is TRBV19 and J usage is TRBJ1-1, with TRBD1 matching over 7 bases. The CDR3 spans 15 residues. Trimming removed 5 bases from V and 1 base from J; junction bases left unmatched: 7. Germline V gene sequence: CDR1 LNHDA, CDR2 SQIVND (reference sequence). The CDR3 protein is CASSPRTGPNTEAFF. CDR3 nucleotide sequence: TGTGCCAGTAGTCCAAGGACAGGCCCGAACACTGAAGCTTTCTTT.

This clonotype was seen repeatedly, ten times or more. The CDR3 loop is CASSLGTGVRDEQYF. CDR3 nucleotide sequence: TGTGCCAGCAGTTTAGGGACCGGGGTGCGCGACGAGCAGTACTTC. This chain joins TRBV27 and TRBJ2-7; D is perhaps TRBD1 or TRBD2 (5 bases each). CDR1 is MNHEY and CDR2 is SMNVEV in the germline V gene (reference sequence). The CDR3 length is 15 residues. Trimming took off 2 bases at V and 5 bases at J, with 16 bases between the two ends.

The table lists this clonotype with many counts. CDR3 DNA sequence: TGTGCCAGCAGCTTATCAGGGGGCGCGGGTGGAAACACCATATATTTT. Protein: CASSLSGGAGGNTIYF. This rearrangement joins TRBV7-2 to TRBJ1-3; 8 bases match TRBD1. V lost 2 bases to trimming and J lost 3 bases; unmatched junction nucleotides: 6. This CDR3 region has 16 residues. Germline V gene lookup returns CDR1 SGHTA and CDR2 FQGNSA.

This clonotype was counted a few times. This chain uses TRBV23-1 with TRBJ2-3; D might be TRBD1 or TRBD2, each matching 6 bases. TRBV23-1 is noted as an ORF with a role that remains uncertain. The CDR3 has 19 residues. The V end was cut by 0 bases, the J end by 0 bases, with 19 bases between. As DNA, the CDR3 is TGCGCCAGCAGTCAATCGGGGAGGACAGTCAACGGAAGCACAGATACGCAGTATTTT. Translated: CASSQSGRTVNGSTDTQYF.

CDR3 in DNA: TGTGCCAGCAGCGTAGGAAACCGGGGAATTCAAGATACGCAGTATTTT. It is translated as CASSVGNRGIQDTQYF. This rearrangement joins TRBV9 to TRBJ2-3, with D possibly matching TRBD2 (5 bases). Germline-derived CDR1 and CDR2 are SGDLS and YYNGEE. The CDR3 spans 16 residues. V lost 0 bases to trimming and J lost 5 bases, with 16 bases between them.